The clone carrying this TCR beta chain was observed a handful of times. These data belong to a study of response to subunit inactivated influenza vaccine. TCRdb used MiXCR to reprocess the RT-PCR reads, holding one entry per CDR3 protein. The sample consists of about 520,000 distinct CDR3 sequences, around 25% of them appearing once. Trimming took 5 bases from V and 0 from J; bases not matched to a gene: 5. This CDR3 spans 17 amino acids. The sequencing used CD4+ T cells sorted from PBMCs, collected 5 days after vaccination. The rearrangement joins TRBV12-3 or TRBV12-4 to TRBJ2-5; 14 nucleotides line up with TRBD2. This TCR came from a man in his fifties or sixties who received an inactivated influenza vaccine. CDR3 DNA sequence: TGTGCCAGCAGTACCCGGACTAGCGGGGGGCACCAAGAGACCCAGTACTTC. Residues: CASSTRTSGGHQETQYF.